A single sample gave rise to the 25 T cell receptor beta chains below, sequenced in a study of blood T cell repertoires in COVID-19. The assay was immunoSEQ multiplex PCR, and TCRdb's table has in-frame clones only and misses some. The sample lists 300,000 to 350,000 clones; roughly 90% were seen once. Sequenced: peripheral blood. The receptor source for this set is a woman aged 25 to 45 with COVID-19, enrolled during active disease.

The rearrangement links TRBV5-1 to TRBJ1-2; D not certain. The CDR3 has 17 amino acids. Per germline, CDR1 SGHRS and CDR2 YFSETQ. V lost 5 bases, J lost 0 bases, and 20 bases lay in between. The CDR3 is CASSTTTAGNSNYGYTF. DNA for the CDR3: TGCGCCAGCAGTACGACTACCGCGGGGAACTCTAACTATGGCTACACCTTC.

This clone has just one count. This rearrangement joins TRBV28 to TRBJ2-7, with TRBD1 identical over 7 bases. Germline loops: CDR1 MDHEN, CDR2 SYDVKM. The V and J ends lost 2 bases and 2 bases, in that order; junction bases with no gene match: 6. The CDR3 has 15 amino acids. The CDR3 protein is CASSLIGTVTYEQYF. CDR3 coding DNA: TGTGCCAGCAGTTTAATCGGGACAGTAACCTACGAGCAGTACTTC.

The chain joins TRBV6-6 to TRBJ1-1, with D possibly matching TRBD1 (5 bases). The CDR3 loop spans 13 amino acids. Germline V CDR1 and CDR2: MNHNY, SVGAGI (reference sequence). V was cut by 6 bases and J by 1 base, with 9 bases left in between. CDR3 sequence reads: CASSPGGNTEAFF. CDR3 in DNA: TGTGCCAGCAGCCCGGGGGGGAACACTGAAGCTTTCTTT.

The genes are TRBV13 and TRBJ1-6; maybe TRBD1 (5 bases). CDR1 is PRHDT, CDR2 FYEKMQ, per germline (reference sequence). V lost 5 bases, J lost 6 bases, and 14 bases lay in between. The CDR3 consists of 15 residues. The CDR3 reads CASSTLRETNSPLHF. CDR3 DNA sequence: TGTGCCAGCAGCACCCTCAGGGAAACTAATTCACCCCTCCACTTT.

The chain is built from TRBV2 and TRBJ2-3; tentatively, D is TRBD1 (7 bases). Germline loops: CDR1 SNHLY, CDR2 FYNNEI. The CDR3 contains 15 residues. Trimming stripped 11 bases from V and 1 base from J, with 19 bases between. The DNA of the CDR3 is TGTGCCCTAGTCGGAGGGACAGAAGGCACAGATACGCAGTATTTT. The encoded protein is CALVGGTEGTDTQYF.

Concerning this clone itself: Other DNA sequences within the sample encode an identical CDR3. V is TRBV7-9 and J is TRBJ1-2; a possible D gene is TRBD1 (5 bases). Germline V gene lookup returns CDR1 SEHNR and CDR2 FQNEAQ (reference sequence). The CDR3 runs to 13 residues. V gave up 3 bases and J gave up 5 bases, with 10 bases separating them. As DNA, the CDR3 is TGTGCCAGCAGCTTGGATAGGGGATATGGCTACACCTTC. Amino acids: CASSLDRGYGYTF. Full variable domain (missing parts from reference TRBV7-9 and TRBJ1-2): DTGVSQNPRHKITKRGQNVTFRCDPISEHNRLYWYRQTLGQGPEFLTYFQNEAQLEKSRLLSDRFSAERPKGSFSTLEIQRTEQGDSAMYLCASSLDRGYGYTFGSGTRLTVV.

This sequence joins TRBV4-2 and TRBJ2-7; 8 bases match TRBD2. CDR1 is LGHNA and CDR2 is YNFKEQ in the germline V gene. The CDR3 totals 14 residues. After removal of 1 base from V and 3 bases from J, the junction contained 2 bases not matched to a gene. The CDR3 region has the DNA TGTGCCAGCAGCCAAGGCAGCGGGGGCTACGAGCAGTACTTC. It translates to CASSQGSGGYEQYF.

This chain links TRBV7-2 with TRBJ1-2; no definite D call. There are 15 residues in the CDR3. Germline CDR1 SGHTA, CDR2 FQGNSA. V was pared by 5 bases and J by 0 bases, with 13 bases between. The CDR3 DNA is TGTGCCAGCAGCGCCGAGGTTTACCCTAACTATGGCTACACCTTC. Translated: CASSAEVYPNYGYTF.

This clone has more than one count but fewer than ten. The rearrangement uses TRBV2 and TRBJ1-2; TRBD1 matches 7 bases. With V trimmed by 0 bases and J by 8 bases, 3 bases remained unmatched. Germline V gene data show CDR1 as SNHLY and CDR2 as FYNNEI. The CDR3 contains 13 residues. CDR3 amino acids: CASSEAAGGGYTF. The CDR3, as DNA: TGTGCCAGCAGTGAAGCTGCAGGGGGAGGCTACACCTTC.

A single count supports this clone. The chain has TRBV30 and TRBJ2-1, with TRBD2 identical over 11 bases. The length of the CDR3 is 15 residues. Unmatched junction bases numbered 4, after V lost 0 bases and J lost 6 bases. Germline CDR1 is GTSNPN and CDR2 is SVGIG (reference sequence). The CDR3 sequence is CAWSVGLAGGNEQFF. CDR3 sequence (DNA): TGTGCCTGGAGTGTCGGGCTAGCGGGAGGCAATGAGCAGTTCTTC. Full variable domain (missing parts from reference TRBV30 and TRBJ2-1): SQTIHQWPATLVQPVGSPLSLECTVEGTSNPNLYWYRQAAGRGLQLLFYSVGIGQISSEVPQNLSASRPQDRQFILSSKKLLLSDSGFYLCAWSVGLAGGNEQFFGPGTRLTVL.

This clone was picked up a small number of times. The V gene is TRBV1, the J gene TRBJ1-4; TRBD1, the table's D call, was not compared with the DNA. TRBV1 is assigned pseudogene status. This CDR3 has 17 residues. CDR3 loop: CTSGTTRTGGQGEKLFF. CDR3 sequence (DNA): TGCACCAGCGGCACTACCCGGACAGGGGGCCAAGGGGAAAAACTGTTTTTT.

The chain links TRBV30 to TRBJ1-2; 10 positions agree with TRBD1. CDR3 length: 14 amino acids. Germline V gene data show CDR1 as GTSNPN and CDR2 as SVGIG (reference sequence). With 2 bases clipped from V and 1 base from J, the junction kept 1 base outside the gene matches. This CDR3 is CAWSWDRGNYGYTF. CDR3 DNA sequence: TGTGCCTGGAGTTGGGACAGGGGTAACTATGGCTACACCTTC.

This clone has just a few counts. The chain is built from TRBV4-3 and TRBJ2-7, with TRBD2 as a possible D gene (5 bases). V lost 4 bases, J lost 4 bases, and 17 bases lay in between. Looked up from germline, CDR1 is LGHNA and CDR2 is YSLEER. CDR3 length: 15 amino acids. The CDR3 region has the DNA TGCGCCAGCAGCCTGGTCGTTGCGGGCCGGTACGAGCAGTACTTC. Amino acids: CASSLVVAGRYEQYF.

The CDR3 protein is CASSPRQGLNTEAFF. The CDR3 DNA sequence: TGCGCCAGCAGCCCCCGACAGGGGCTGAACACTGAAGCTTTCTTT. The chain combines TRBV4-1 with TRBJ1-1, with 8 bases that match TRBD1. The germline gives CDR1 MGHRA, CDR2 YSYEKL. V trimming: 4 bases; J trimming: 0 bases; junction bases outside the gene matches: 4. CDR3 length: 15 amino acids.

The chain is built from TRBV25-1 and TRBJ1-5; TRBD1 matches at 8 bases. The length of the CDR3 is 14 residues. J was trimmed by 7 bases and V by 4 bases; bases with no gene match: 6. CDR1 is MGHDK and CDR2 is SYGVNS in the germline V gene. For the CDR3, the DNA is TGTGCCAGCAGTGCGGGACAGGTGGGGCAGCCCCAGCATTTT. It is translated as CASSAGQVGQPQHF.

CDR3 sequence (DNA): TGTGCCAGCAGTTTCTCAGGTAGCTACGAGCAGTACTTC. Protein product: CASSFSGSYEQYF. V gene TRBV12-3 or TRBV12-4 combines with J gene TRBJ2-7; the D is unclear. The CDR3 is 13 amino acids. V was cut by 3 bases and J by 3 bases, with 9 bases left in between.

The chain employs TRBV7-9 and TRBJ1-2, with D hard to call. This CDR3 contains 12 residues. Trimming shortened V by 0 bases and J by 8 bases, and 7 bases separated the two germline ends. Germline V CDR1 and CDR2: SEHNR, FQNEAQ (reference sequence). The CDR3 DNA reads as TGTGCCAGCAGCTTAGCAGTGGAGGGCTACACCTTC. Translated, it gives CASSLAVEGYTF.

The rearrangement joins TRBV19 to TRBJ2-5, with D maybe TRBD2 (6 bases). This CDR3 has 13 amino acids. The V gene's germline CDR1 is LNHDA and CDR2 SQIVND (reference sequence). V was shortened by 1 base and J by 5 bases, with 8 bases between the two germline ends. The CDR3 loop is CASSIARDETQYF. The CDR3 bases are TGTGCCAGTAGTATAGCGCGGGATGAGACCCAGTACTTC.

V and J are TRBV7-5 and TRBJ2-7; the table's D call, TRBD1, was not checked against the DNA. TRBV7-5 is tagged as a pseudogene. This CDR3 region has 15 residues. The CDR3 region has the DNA TGTGCCAGAAGCTCGGCGGGACAGGGCTCCTACGAGCAGTACTTC. Amino acids: CARSSAGQGSYEQYF.

The genes are TRBV6-5 and TRBJ2-5; 9 nucleotides line up with TRBD2. J was trimmed by 4 bases and V by 5 bases; bases with no gene match: 8. The V gene's germline CDR1 is MNHEY and CDR2 SVGAGI. The CDR3 length is 15 residues. The CDR3 region is CASSRTGTSRETQYF. The CDR3 coding sequence is TGTGCCAGCAGTCGCACCGGGACTAGCAGAGAGACCCAGTACTTC.

This clone was seen only once. The chain uses TRBV5-1 and TRBJ2-1; 12 bases match TRBD2. V shed 0 bases, J shed 2 bases, and the junction held 9 bases outside the gene matches. The CDR3 has 19 residues. Germline V gene lookup returns CDR1 SGHRS and CDR2 YFSETQ. CDR3 protein: CASSLGQRTSGTPYNEQFF. CDR3 nucleotide sequence: TGCGCCAGCAGCTTGGGACAGAGGACTAGCGGGACCCCCTACAATGAGCAGTTCTTC.

This rearrangement joins TRBV29-1 to TRBJ1-1; tentative D call: TRBD1 (6 bases). The length of the CDR3 is 13 residues. V shed 1 base and J shed 4 bases, with 10 bases lying between them. Germline V CDR1 and CDR2: SQVTM, ANQGSEA. As DNA, the CDR3 is TGCAGCGTTGAAGGGGGGGGGCTCACTGAAGCTTTCTTT. Translating gives CSVEGGGLTEAFF.

The gene calls are TRBV2 and TRBJ1-5, with 7 bases identical to TRBD1. The CDR3 has 15 amino acids. Germline V gene data show CDR1 as SNHLY and CDR2 as FYNNEI. The V and J ends lost 4 bases and 0 bases, in that order; junction bases with no gene match: 3. The CDR3 loop is CASSVGQVSNQPQHF. DNA for the CDR3: TGTGCCAGCAGTGTCGGACAGGTTAGCAATCAGCCCCAGCATTTT.

The V gene is TRBV6-6, the J gene TRBJ2-7; D not certain. CDR3 length equals 15 residues. CDR1 and CDR2 from the germline V gene are MNHNY and SVGAGI (reference sequence). V shed 0 bases and J shed 4 bases, with 13 bases lying between them. CDR3 in amino acids: CASSYSAGSGYEQYF. In nucleotides, the CDR3 is TGTGCCAGCAGTTACTCGGCCGGGTCTGGGTACGAGCAGTACTTC.

The rearrangement joins TRBV2 to TRBJ1-2; 7 bases agree with TRBD1. CDR3 length: 13 residues. Germline V gene sequence: CDR1 SNHLY, CDR2 FYNNEI. V gave up 6 bases and J gave up 4 bases; unmatched junction bases: 5. CDR3 in amino acids: CASSSGTVYGYTF. In DNA, the CDR3 is TGTGCCAGCAGCTCCGGGACAGTCTATGGCTACACCTTC.